These 12 T cell receptor beta chains originate from one sample sequenced in a study of T cell responses to AZD1222 COVID-19 vaccine (dated by TCRdb to the early 2020s). The method behind the library was the immunoSEQ multiplex PCR assay. This immuneACCESS table, as held by TCRdb, lists in-frame sequences with V and J called but not all clones. Of the missing ones, under half trace to an unresolved V gene in checked studies; the others have no known cause. In this sample the table shows about 70,000 clones, about 85% of which occur a single time. Jointly, the top ten make up roughly 22% of the sample. This sample's time point label indicates: baseline before first vaccination. Material: peripheral blood, obtained on day 0 of AZD1222 vaccination. Source of these receptors: an adult in good health.

The table lists this clone with a count of one. The genes are TRBV11-2 and TRBJ1-1; TRBD1 might be the D (5 bases). Germline-derived CDR1 and CDR2 are SGHAT and FQNNGV. Trimming shortened V by 1 base and J by 6 bases, and 15 bases separated the two germline ends. The CDR3 runs 15 residues. CDR3 region: CASSLVAGGGPEAFF. The CDR3 nucleotides are TGTGCCAGCAGCTTAGTGGCGGGGGGAGGACCTGAAGCTTTCTTT. The variable domain in full, completed from reference TRBV11-2 and TRBJ1-1, reads EAGVAQSPRYKIIEKRQSVAFWCNPISGHATLYWYQQILGQGPKLLIQFQNNGVVDDSQLPKDRFSAERLKGVDSTLKIQPAKLEDSAVYLCASSLVAGGGPEAFFGQGTRLTVV.

This clone was found once. The genes are TRBV2 and TRBJ1-5, with D perhaps matching TRBD1 (5 bases). V was trimmed by 1 base and J by 12 bases, leaving 13 bases between them. Germline CDR1 is SNHLY and CDR2 is FYNNEI. The CDR3 covers 13 residues. CDR3 amino acids: CASSEDWGSNQHF. CDR3 in DNA: TGTGCCAGCAGTGAAGATTGGGGCTCGAACCAGCATTTT.

The chain carries TRBV27 and TRBJ2-7; the match to TRBD2 covers 7 bases. CDR3 size: 15 residues. Germline V gene lookup returns CDR1 MNHEY and CDR2 SMNVEV (reference sequence). Unmatched junction bases numbered 7, after V lost 3 bases and J lost 2 bases. CDR3 protein: CASSLKASGTYEQYF. CDR3 DNA: TGTGCCAGCAGTTTGAAGGCTAGCGGAACCTACGAGCAGTACTTC.

The chain employs TRBV11-3 and TRBJ1-1, with 9 bases that match TRBD1. The CDR3 runs 15 residues. CDR1 is SGHNT, CDR2 YENEEA, per germline. V dropped 3 bases and J dropped 1; count of bases not matched to a gene: 3. Written as DNA, the CDR3 is TGTGCCAGCAGCTTCACACAGGGGGCGAACACTGAAGCTTTCTTT. Amino acids: CASSFTQGANTEAFF.

CDR3 coding DNA: TGTGCCAGCAGCCCCTGGGGGGGAGCGAGCACAGATACGCAGTATTTT. It yields the protein CASSPWGGASTDTQYF. The chain couples TRBV11-2 to TRBJ2-3; 7 bases fit TRBD2. Germline V gene data show CDR1 as SGHAT and CDR2 as FQNNGV. The length of the CDR3 is 16 residues. J lost 0 bases, V lost 5 bases, and 8 bases had no gene match. Based on the CDR3 plus reference TRBV11-2 and TRBJ2-3, the full variable domain is EAGVAQSPRYKIIEKRQSVAFWCNPISGHATLYWYQQILGQGPKLLIQFQNNGVVDDSQLPKDRFSAERLKGVDSTLKIQPAKLEDSAVYLCASSPWGGASTDTQYFGPGTRLTVL.

CDR3 bases: TGTGCCAGCTCACCAATGGTGGGGCAAAACAATGAGCAGTTCTTC. Translated: CASSPMVGQNNEQFF. The chain couples TRBV18 to TRBJ2-1, with D perhaps matching TRBD1 (5 bases). CDR3 length: 15 residues. V lost 2 bases and J lost 5, with 13 bases in between. CDR1 KGHSH and CDR2 LQKENI come from the germline V gene.

The rearrangement links TRBV20-1 to TRBJ1-4, with TRBD1 matching over 9 bases. The V gene end was trimmed by 3 bases and the J gene end by 3 bases; junction bases not matched to a gene: 11. Germline V lookup: CDR1 DFQATT, CDR2 SNEGSKA (reference sequence). The CDR3 runs to 17 residues. This chain's CDR3 is CSASAARQGEANEKLFF. DNA of the CDR3: TGCAGTGCTAGTGCAGCCCGACAGGGGGAGGCTAATGAAAAACTGTTTTTT.

This clone was detected once. V usage is TRBV18 and J usage is TRBJ2-3; 7 nucleotides line up with TRBD1. This CDR3 has 14 amino acids. V was pared by 5 bases and J by 2 bases, with 4 bases of the junction left unmatched. CDR1 is KGHSH and CDR2 is LQKENI in the germline V gene. For the CDR3, the DNA is TGTGCCAGCTCAATTGGACAGGTCACAGATACGCAGTATTTT. Translating it yields CASSIGQVTDTQYF.

This clone is a singleton in its sample. V is TRBV27 and J is TRBJ2-5, with TRBD2 as a possible D gene (5 bases). CDR3 length equals 14 residues. Germline CDR1 is MNHEY and CDR2 is SMNVEV (reference sequence). The V gene lost 4 bases and the J gene lost 5 bases, with 14 bases spanning the gap. This chain's CDR3 is CASSSLARRETQYF. DNA for the CDR3: TGTGCCAGCAGTTCCCTAGCCAGGAGGGAGACCCAGTACTTC.

In this sample, this clone turned up a few times. The chain has TRBV5-5 and TRBJ2-2; the match to TRBD2 covers 8 bases. Germline CDR1 and CDR2: SGHKS and YYEKEE (reference sequence). Unmatched junction bases numbered 13, after V lost 7 bases and J lost 5 bases. The CDR3 length is 16 residues. The CDR3 protein is CASFKGGLGLTGELFF. CDR3 DNA: TGTGCCAGCTTTAAGGGGGGACTAGGTCTAACCGGGGAGCTGTTTTTT.

The chain combines TRBV7-9 with TRBJ2-6; 7 bases line up with TRBD1. This CDR3 region has 15 residues. V lost 4 bases to trimming and J lost 2 bases; unmatched junction nucleotides: 2. CDR1 and CDR2 from the germline V gene are SEHNR and FQNEAQ (reference sequence). For the CDR3, the DNA is TGTGCCAGCAGCTCAACAGGGGCTGGGGCCAACGTCCTGACTTTC. It specifies CASSSTGAGANVLTF. Combining the CDR3 with reference TRBV7-9 and TRBJ2-6 gives the whole variable domain DTGVSQNPRHKITKRGQNVTFRCDPISEHNRLYWYRQTLGQGPEFLTYFQNEAQLEKSRLLSDRFSAERPKGSFSTLEIQRTEQGDSAMYLCASSSTGAGANVLTFGAGSRLTVL.

The CDR3 loop reads CASSQSQGLNEKLFF. CDR3 bases: TGTGCCAGCAGCCAGTCACAGGGCCTTAATGAAAAACTGTTTTTT. The rearrangement links TRBV3-1 (or the pseudogene TRBV3-2) to TRBJ1-4; weak D call: TRBD1 (6 bases). Germline V gene lookup returns CDR1 LGHDT and CDR2 YNNKEL (reference sequence). There are 15 residues in the CDR3. Deletions cut 3 bases from V and 4 bases from J, with 12 bases between.